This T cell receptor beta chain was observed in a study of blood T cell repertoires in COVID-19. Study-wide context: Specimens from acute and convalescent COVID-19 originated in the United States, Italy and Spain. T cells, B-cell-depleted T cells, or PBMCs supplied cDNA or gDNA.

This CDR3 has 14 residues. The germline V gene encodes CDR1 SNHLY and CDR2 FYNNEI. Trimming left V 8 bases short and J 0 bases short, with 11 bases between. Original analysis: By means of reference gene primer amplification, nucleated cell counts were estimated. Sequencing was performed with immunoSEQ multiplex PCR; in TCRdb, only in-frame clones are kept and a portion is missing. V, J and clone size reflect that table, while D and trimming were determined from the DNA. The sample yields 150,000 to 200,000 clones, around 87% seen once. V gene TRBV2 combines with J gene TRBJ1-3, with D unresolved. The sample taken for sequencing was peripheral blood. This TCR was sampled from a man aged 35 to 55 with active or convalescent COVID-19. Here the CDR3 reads CASGLRDSGNTIYF. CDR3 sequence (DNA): TGTGCCAGCGGATTGAGGGACTCTGGAAACACCATATATTTT.